This section outlines one T cell receptor (beta chain) sequence together with its context. The data belong to a study of blood T cell repertoires in COVID-19. Study-level background: The cDNA or gDNA used as material had been derived from T cells, B-cell-depleted T cells, or PBMCs.

In the authors' methods: Reference gene primer amplification in the assay estimated nucleated cell counts. The data were produced by immunoSEQ multiplex PCR, yet TCRdb's version contains in-frame clones alone and is incomplete. The D gene and trimming were derived from the DNA, and the V and J assignments and clone size from that table. Here the sample spans around 250,000 clones, 70% to 90% being singletons. Enrolled through a virtual design, the participants were between 18 and 89 years of age and came from roughly 22 US areas. The origin of this receptor is a woman between 50 and 59 years old who had recovered from COVID-19. Sequenced material: PBMCs or T cells enriched from blood (not recorded which).

CDR3 nucleotides: TGTGCCATCTCTCCAATGGGGCAGAGTGAAAAACTGTTTTTT. Amino acids: CAISPMGQSEKLFF. The genes are TRBV18 and TRBJ1-4, with D perhaps TRBD1 (5 bases). The V gene's germline CDR1 is KGHSH and CDR2 LQKENI. CDR3 size: 14 residues. The ends were cut back, 10 bases at V and 7 bases at J, with 19 bases in the middle.